Below, 30 T cell receptor beta chains from the same sample are listed, as sequenced in a study of vaccination effects on CD4 cells after COVID-19. These receptors' targets are unknown. TCRdb keeps only in-frame clones here, not all; method: immunoSEQ multiplex PCR. The table includes more than 13,000 clones, around 75% detected once. ViraFEST used viral peptide pools to expand antigen-specific CD4+ T cells before sequencing. Between days 9 and 10 of culture, CD4+ T cells were separated out. A positive SARS-CoV-2 PCR test fell between March and December 2020. As their vaccination, participants received two doses of either BNT162b2 or mRNA-1273. Sequenced material: CD4+ T cells from PBMCs cultured with HCoV-NL63 spike peptides, taken after COVID-19 vaccination. These TCRs come from a human donor who had a prior SARS-CoV-2 infection.

The chain recombines TRBV7-9 with TRBJ1-4, with D possibly matching TRBD1 (6 bases). Trimming removed 5 bases from V and 1 base from J, with 17 bases in between. CDR3 length equals 17 residues. Germline V gives CDR1 SEHNR, CDR2 FQNEAQ (reference sequence). CDR3 loop: CASSPERGRKTNEKLFF. CDR3 in DNA: TGTGCCAGCAGCCCAGAGCGGGGGCGGAAAACTAATGAAAAACTGTTTTTT.

The chain carries TRBV15 and TRBJ2-3, with a tentative D call TRBD2 (5 bases). The V end was cut by 0 bases, the J end by 0 bases, with 16 bases between. The CDR3 is 18 residues long. Looked up from germline, CDR1 is LNHNV and CDR2 is YYDKDF (reference sequence). Here the CDR3 reads CATSREGGRIGSTDTQYF. DNA for the CDR3: TGTGCCACCAGCAGAGAGGGCGGGCGGATCGGAAGCACAGATACGCAGTATTTT.

The chain carries TRBV2 and TRBJ1-5; D is ambiguous. The CDR3 contains 13 residues. Germline assignment: CDR1 SNHLY and CDR2 FYNNEI. The V gene lost 6 bases and the J gene lost 2 bases, with 8 bases spanning the gap. The CDR3 is CASRAEGNQPQHF. The CDR3 nucleotides are TGTGCCAGCAGGGCGGAAGGCAATCAGCCCCAGCATTTT.

CDR3 protein: CATETWTGGGLNEKLFF. DNA for the CDR3: TGCGCCACCGAAACCTGGACAGGGGGCGGACTTAATGAAAAACTGTTTTTT. This rearrangement joins TRBV23-1 to TRBJ1-4; 11 bases match TRBD1. TRBV23-1 counts as an open reading frame of uncertain function. Trimming at V came to 10 bases and at J to 4 bases, leaving 14 bases not matched to a gene. This CDR3 region has 17 residues.

The chain employs TRBV11-2 and TRBJ2-5; D remains unclear. In germline, CDR1 is SGHAT, CDR2 FQNNGV. V shed 5 bases and J shed 5 bases, with 18 bases lying between them. The length of the CDR3 is 15 residues. The CDR3 loop reads CASSPRLNTVETQYF. Written as DNA, the CDR3 is TGTGCCAGCAGCCCGCGGTTGAACACAGTGGAGACCCAGTACTTC.

This clone appeared once. This chain uses TRBV7-9 with TRBJ2-5; 9 bases match TRBD2. The CDR3 is made up of 14 amino acids. J gave up 5 bases and V 8 bases, and 9 bases lay outside the gene matches. Germline CDR1 is SEHNR and CDR2 is FQNEAQ (reference sequence). CDR3 sequence (DNA): TGTGCCAGCGTGCCGGGACTAGCTCTGGAGACCCAGTACTTC. Its translation is CASVPGLALETQYF.

V usage is TRBV4-2 and J usage is TRBJ2-7; weak D call: TRBD1 (6 bases). V shed 4 bases and J shed 3 bases, with 19 bases lying between them. This CDR3 spans 16 amino acids. From germline, CDR1 is LGHNA and CDR2 YNFKEQ. Here the CDR3 reads CASSRSTGTSLYEQYF. CDR3 bases: TGTGCCAGCAGCCGCTCAACCGGGACATCCCTCTACGAGCAGTACTTC.

In this sample, this clone turned up once. The V call is TRBV7-2, the J call TRBJ2-7, with D perhaps matching TRBD2 (6 bases). The CDR3 loop spans 15 amino acids. Trimming pared 1 base from V and 2 bases from J, leaving 12 bases between. The germline CDR1 and CDR2 sequences are SGHTA and FQGNSA. In DNA form, the CDR3 reads TGTGCCAGCAGCTTAGACGCGCGGGGTCCCTACGAGCAGTACTTC. This gives the protein CASSLDARGPYEQYF.

CDR3 DNA sequence: TGCGCCAGCAGCGGGGTGGGGCAATACACTGAAGCTTTCTTT. It encodes CASSGVGQYTEAFF. This chain links TRBV5-1 with TRBJ1-1; possible D gene TRBD1, 5 bases. The V gene's germline CDR1 is SGHRS and CDR2 YFSETQ. The CDR3 is 14 residues long. Trimming removed 4 bases from V and 3 bases from J, with 13 bases in between.

The rearrangement links TRBV5-6 to TRBJ2-1; D remains ambiguous. Germline V gene sequence: CDR1 SGHDT, CDR2 YYEEEE. The V end lost 2 bases, the J end lost 3 bases, and 0 bases lay between the germline ends. The CDR3 sequence is 11 residues long. CDR3 loop: CASSFYNEQFF. The CDR3 DNA is TGTGCCAGCAGCTTCTACAATGAGCAGTTCTTC.

This clone is termed medium-sized. CDR3 nucleotides: TGTGCCAGCAGCGAAGGGTATTCGGGCAATCAGCCCCAGCATTTT. It codes for CASSEGYSGNQPQHF. The J gene is TRBJ1-5, the V gene TRBV9; no clear D gene. Deletions cut 3 bases from V and 2 bases from J, with 12 bases between. Germline-derived CDR1 and CDR2 are SGDLS and YYNGEE. CDR3 length equals 15 residues.

The rearrangement joins TRBV6-1 to TRBJ1-5; possible D gene TRBD1, 6 bases. Between the trimmed V and J ends, which lost 2 bases and 6 bases, there was a span of 11 bases. Germline V gene lookup returns CDR1 MNHNS and CDR2 SASEGT. The CDR3 is 14 residues long. The CDR3 sequence: CASSERGGGQPQHF. The CDR3 bases are TGTGCCAGCAGTGAAAGGGGAGGGGGTCAGCCCCAGCATTTT.

CDR3 DNA: TGTGCCAGCAGTGTTGATCGGACAGGGTGGGGCAATCAGCCCCAGCATTTT. It encodes CASSVDRTGWGNQPQHF. The J gene is TRBJ1-5, the V gene TRBV2; 8 bases agree with TRBD1. CDR1 is SNHLY, CDR2 FYNNEI, per germline. The CDR3 totals 17 residues. The trim removed 4 bases at V and 2 bases at J, leaving 10 bases unmatched.

The rearrangement uses TRBV4-2 and TRBJ2-1, with TRBD2 as a possible D gene (6 bases). There are 17 residues in the CDR3. Deletions cut 2 bases from V and 1 base from J, with 15 bases between. Per germline, CDR1 LGHNA and CDR2 YNFKEQ. CDR3 nucleotides: TGTGCCAGCAGCCAATTGACCGGGAGTGGGTCCTACAATGAGCAGTTCTTC. It is translated as CASSQLTGSGSYNEQFF.

The J gene is TRBJ2-3, the V gene TRBV7-9; TRBD2 aligns across 7 bases. The germline V gene encodes CDR1 SEHNR and CDR2 FQNEAQ (reference sequence). Losses at the gene ends were 8 bases for V and 0 bases for J; bases not matched to a gene: 14. The CDR3 sequence is 17 residues long. CDR3 in DNA: TGTGCCAGCGCTAGGTTGGGGCTAGCGGCTAGCACAGATACGCAGTATTTT. This translates into CASARLGLAASTDTQYF.

This sequence joins TRBV18 and TRBJ1-2; TRBD1 matches at 8 bases. Trimming took 2 bases from V and 7 from J; bases not matched to a gene: 6. This CDR3 comprises 14 residues. Germline loops: CDR1 KGHSH, CDR2 LQKENI. The CDR3 DNA reads as TGTGCCAGCTCACCAGAGACAGGGGTTGGTGGCTACACCTTC. It yields the protein CASSPETGVGGYTF. Full variable domain (rest looked up from reference TRBV18 and TRBJ1-2): NAGVMQNPRHLVRRRGQEARLRCSPMKGHSHVYWYRQLPEEGLKFMVYLQKENIIDESGMPKERFSAEFPKEGPSILRIQQVVRGDSAAYFCASSPETGVGGYTFGSGTRLTVV.

This chain joins TRBV7-6 and TRBJ1-4; D is unresolved. The germline gives CDR1 SGHVS, CDR2 FNYEAQ. The CDR3 consists of 15 residues. V lost 0 bases to trimming and J lost 4 bases, with 9 bases between them. In DNA, the CDR3 is TGTGCCAGCAGCTTAGCGGTGCGGGATAATGAAAAACTGTTTTTT. It specifies CASSLAVRDNEKLFF. Together with reference TRBV7-6 and TRBJ1-4, the CDR3 gives the full variable domain: GAGVSQSPRYKVTKRGQDVALRCDPISGHVSLYWYRQALGQGPEFLTYFNYEAQQDKSGLPNDRFSAERPEGSISTLTIQRTEQRDSAMYRCASSLAVRDNEKLFFGSGTQLSVL.

The chain employs TRBV9 and TRBJ2-3, with TRBD2 matching over 16 bases. V lost 3 bases to trimming and J lost 8 bases; unmatched junction nucleotides: 15. CDR1 is SGDLS and CDR2 is YYNGEE in the germline V gene. This CDR3 contains 19 residues. This CDR3 reads CASSEGTSGGEPLQATQYF. The DNA of the CDR3 is TGTGCCAGCAGCGAGGGGACTAGCGGGGGGGAGCCGCTCCAGGCTACGCAGTATTTT.

V gene TRBV6-6 combines with J gene TRBJ2-2; TRBD1 agrees at 9 bases. V was pared by 4 bases and J by 4 bases, with 4 bases of the junction left unmatched. This CDR3 has 15 residues. Germline V gene sequence: CDR1 MNHNY, CDR2 SVGAGI (reference sequence). The CDR3 nucleotides are TGTGCCAGCAGTTTCGACAGGGGGGGCACCGGGGAGCTGTTTTTT. Residues: CASSFDRGGTGELFF.

The V and J genes are TRBV6-5 and TRBJ1-6; D is undetermined. The CDR3 extends over 14 amino acids. With 2 bases removed from V and 7 bases from J, the gap between germline ends came to 9 bases. Germline assignment: CDR1 MNHEY and CDR2 SVGAGI. CDR3 in DNA: TGTGCCAGCAGTTACGCAGGAGGGAATTCACCCCTCCACTTT. This encodes CASSYAGGNSPLHF.

The chain links TRBV4-3 to TRBJ2-7, with 9 bases that match TRBD2. The germline CDR1 and CDR2 sequences are LGHNA and YSLEER. The CDR3 covers 16 residues. The V segment lost 1 base and the J segment 3 bases; nucleotides outside the gene matches: 7. For the CDR3, the DNA is TGCGCCAGCAGCCAAGCCACGACTAGCGGACTCTACGAGCAGTACTTC. It encodes CASSQATTSGLYEQYF.

The rearrangement links TRBV12-3 or TRBV12-4 to TRBJ1-3; D gene uncertain. V was trimmed by 3 bases and J by 7 bases, leaving 7 bases between them. This CDR3 contains 12 residues. CDR3 amino acids: CASSLLRNTIYF. The CDR3, as DNA: TGTGCCAGCAGTTTGCTGCGTAACACCATATATTTT.

This sequence joins TRBV5-1 and TRBJ2-5; D is unclear. The V and J ends lost 0 bases and 4 bases respectively, with 7 bases between them. In germline, CDR1 is SGHRS, CDR2 YFSETQ. This CDR3 has 13 residues. Here the CDR3 reads CASSLGLTETQYF. CDR3 sequence (DNA): TGCGCCAGCAGCTTGGGGCTGACAGAGACCCAGTACTTC.

J is TRBJ2-3 and V is TRBV7-2; tentatively, D is TRBD2 (6 bases). CDR3 length: 17 residues. Germline V gives CDR1 SGHTA, CDR2 FQGNSA. V was trimmed by 2 bases and J by 4 bases, leaving 19 bases between them. Here the CDR3 DNA reads TGTGCCAGCAGCTTACGATACTCTACTAGCACCTCAGATACGCAGTATTTT. This encodes CASSLRYSTSTSDTQYF.

The rearrangement joins TRBV7-9 to TRBJ2-3; D is unresolved. CDR3 size: 13 residues. Deletions cut 8 bases from V and 5 bases from J, with 14 bases between. Germline V CDR1 and CDR2: SEHNR, FQNEAQ (reference sequence). DNA of the CDR3: TGTGCCAGCTCTCTAGGAGTCGAAGATACGCAGTATTTT. It is translated as CASSLGVEDTQYF.

About this clone itself: Germline and junction disagree at one end, which may indicate a read error. The chain combines TRBV6-6 with TRBJ2-5; tentatively, D is TRBD1 (6 bases). The length of the CDR3 is 13 residues. CDR1 MNHNY and CDR2 SVGAGI come from the germline V gene (reference sequence). CDR3 in amino acids: CASSYVGAEIQYF. The CDR3 region has the DNA TGTGCCAGCAGTTATGTGGGGGCCGAGATCCAGTACTTC.

This clone was picked up one time. The chain couples TRBV7-9 to TRBJ1-2; possible D gene TRBD1, 5 bases. Trimming shortened V by 2 bases and J by 2 bases, and 9 bases separated the two germline ends. The germline CDR1 and CDR2 sequences are SEHNR and FQNEAQ (reference sequence). CDR3 length equals 14 residues. In DNA, the CDR3 is TGTGCCAGCAGCTTACCGACAGTCAACTATGGCTACACCTTC. Translation: CASSLPTVNYGYTF.

This clone was counted once. V usage is TRBV7-8 and J usage is TRBJ2-7; TRBD1 matches 7 bases. The V and J ends lost 5 bases and 0 bases, in that order; junction bases with no gene match: 4. CDR3 length equals 14 residues. Germline V lookup: CDR1 SGHVS, CDR2 FQNEAQ. CDR3: CASSRRDSSYEQYF. CDR3 bases: TGTGCCAGCAGCCGTCGGGACAGCTCCTACGAGCAGTACTTC.

CDR3: CASSISGGQQETQYF. CDR3 DNA sequence: TGTGCCAGTAGTATCTCAGGGGGCCAACAAGAGACCCAGTACTTC. This sequence joins TRBV19 and TRBJ2-5; 8 bases are a match to TRBD1. This CDR3 is 15 amino acids long. The V and J ends lost 3 bases and 2 bases, in that order; junction bases with no gene match: 5. CDR1 is LNHDA and CDR2 is SQIVND in the germline V gene (reference sequence).

The chain combines TRBV28 with TRBJ2-2; TRBD1 might be the D (5 bases). Germline CDR1 reads MDHEN; CDR2 reads SYDVKM. V was trimmed by 10 bases and J by 0 bases, leaving 15 bases between them. This CDR3 has 15 amino acids. CDR3 DNA: TGTGCCACCAGAAGGGGCGGACCGAACACCGGGGAGCTGTTTTTT. It is translated as CATRRGGPNTGELFF. The variable domain in full, completed from reference TRBV28 and TRBJ2-2, reads DVKVTQSSRYLVKRTGEKVFLECVQDMDHENMFWYRQDPGLGLRLIYFSYDVKMKEKGDIPEGYSVSREKKERFSLILESASTNQTSMYLCATRRGGPNTGELFFGEGSRLTVL.